This entry describes one T cell receptor (beta chain). Germline loops: CDR1 SGHTA, CDR2 FQGNSA. Trimming shortened V by 1 base and J by 5 bases, and 12 bases separated the two germline ends. The length of the CDR3 is 14 residues. TCRdb's copy holds only in-frame clones and misses some; the assay was immunoSEQ multiplex PCR. The sample lists fewer than 200,000 clones, 75% to 90% seen once, with approximately 4.2% in the top ten. This entry comes from a study of T cell responses to AZD1222 COVID-19 vaccine. The source is an adult who received the MenACWY meningococcal vaccine as a control. Material: peripheral blood, obtained 28 days after the second dose of the MenACWY control vaccine. This chain uses TRBV7-2 with TRBJ2-7, with D possibly being TRBD2 (5 bases). CDR3 nucleotides: TGTGCCAGCAGCTTAGTTGGGAGATCGGACGAGCAGTACTTC. The encoded protein is CASSLVGRSDEQYF.